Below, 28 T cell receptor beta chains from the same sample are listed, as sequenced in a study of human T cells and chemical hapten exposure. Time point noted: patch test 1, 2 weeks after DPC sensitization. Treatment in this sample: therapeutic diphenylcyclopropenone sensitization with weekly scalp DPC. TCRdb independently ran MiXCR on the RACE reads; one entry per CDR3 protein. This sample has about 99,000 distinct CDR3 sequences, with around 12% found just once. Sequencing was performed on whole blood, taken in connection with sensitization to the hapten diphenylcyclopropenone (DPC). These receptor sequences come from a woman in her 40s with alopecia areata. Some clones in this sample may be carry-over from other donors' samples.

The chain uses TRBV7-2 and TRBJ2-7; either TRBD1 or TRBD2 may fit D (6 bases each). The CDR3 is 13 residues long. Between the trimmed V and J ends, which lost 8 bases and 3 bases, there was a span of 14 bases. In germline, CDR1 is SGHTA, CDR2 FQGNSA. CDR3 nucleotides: TGTGCCAGCGGGGGGCCTGGGGGCTACGAGCAGTACTTC. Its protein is CASGGPGGYEQYF. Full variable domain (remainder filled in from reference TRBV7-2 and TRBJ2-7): GAGVSQSPSNKVTEKGKDVELRCDPISGHTALYWYRQSLGQGLEFLIYFQGNSAPDKSGLPSDRFSAERTGGSVSTLTIQRTQQEDSAVYLCASGGPGGYEQYFGPGTRLTVT.

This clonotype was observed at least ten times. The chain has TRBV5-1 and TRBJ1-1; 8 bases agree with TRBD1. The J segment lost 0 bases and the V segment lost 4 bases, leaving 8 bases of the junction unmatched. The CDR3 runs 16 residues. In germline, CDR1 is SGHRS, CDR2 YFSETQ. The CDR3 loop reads CASSPRQGTMNTEAFF. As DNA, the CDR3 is TGCGCCAGCAGCCCCCGACAGGGGACCATGAACACTGAAGCTTTCTTT.

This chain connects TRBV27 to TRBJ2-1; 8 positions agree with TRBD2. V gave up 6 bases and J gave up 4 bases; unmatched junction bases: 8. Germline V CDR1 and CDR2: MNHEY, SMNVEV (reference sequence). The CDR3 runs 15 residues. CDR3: CASRPPTGGYNEQFF. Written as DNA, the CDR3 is TGTGCCAGCAGACCTCCTACGGGAGGGTACAATGAGCAGTTCTTC.

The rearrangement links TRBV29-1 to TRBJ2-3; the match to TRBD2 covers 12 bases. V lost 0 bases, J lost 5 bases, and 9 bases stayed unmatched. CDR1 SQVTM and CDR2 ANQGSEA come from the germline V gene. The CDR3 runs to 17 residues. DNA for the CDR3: TGCAGCGTTGAAGAGGGAAGACTAGCGGGAGTTGGAGATACGCAGTATTTT. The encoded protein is CSVEEGRLAGVGDTQYF.

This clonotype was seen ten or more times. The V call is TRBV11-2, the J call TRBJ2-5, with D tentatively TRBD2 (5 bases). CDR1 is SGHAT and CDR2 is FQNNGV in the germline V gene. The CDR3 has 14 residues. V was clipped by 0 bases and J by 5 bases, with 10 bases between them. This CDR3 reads CASSLDASRETQYF. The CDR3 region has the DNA TGTGCCAGCAGCTTAGATGCTAGCAGGGAGACCCAGTACTTC.

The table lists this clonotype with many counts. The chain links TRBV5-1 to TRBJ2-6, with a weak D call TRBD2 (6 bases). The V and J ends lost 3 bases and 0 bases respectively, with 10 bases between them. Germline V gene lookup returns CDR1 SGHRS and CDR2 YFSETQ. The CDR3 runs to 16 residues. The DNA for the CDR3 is TGCGCCAGCAGCTGGGACGGGAGCTCTGGGGCCAACGTCCTGACTTTC. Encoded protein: CASSWDGSSGANVLTF.

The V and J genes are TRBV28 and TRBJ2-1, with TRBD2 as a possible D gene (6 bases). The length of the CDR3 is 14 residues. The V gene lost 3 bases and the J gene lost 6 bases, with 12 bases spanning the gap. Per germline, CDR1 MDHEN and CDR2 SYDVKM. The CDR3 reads CASSLGGRGNEQFF. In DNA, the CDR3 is TGTGCCAGCAGTTTGGGGGGTAGGGGCAATGAGCAGTTCTTC.

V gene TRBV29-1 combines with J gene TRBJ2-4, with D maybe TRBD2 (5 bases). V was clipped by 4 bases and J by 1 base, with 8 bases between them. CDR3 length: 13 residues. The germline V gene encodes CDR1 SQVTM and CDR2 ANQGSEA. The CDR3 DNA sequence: TGCAGCGTTGCCGGGATCGCCAAAAACATTCAGTACTTC. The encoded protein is CSVAGIAKNIQYF.

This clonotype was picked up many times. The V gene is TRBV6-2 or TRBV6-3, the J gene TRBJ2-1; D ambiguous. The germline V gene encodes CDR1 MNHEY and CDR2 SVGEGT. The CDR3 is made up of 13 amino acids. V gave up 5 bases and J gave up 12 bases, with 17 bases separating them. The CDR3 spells CASSTSGSSWQFF. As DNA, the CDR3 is TGTGCCAGCAGTACCTCCGGTTCGTCCTGGCAGTTCTTC.

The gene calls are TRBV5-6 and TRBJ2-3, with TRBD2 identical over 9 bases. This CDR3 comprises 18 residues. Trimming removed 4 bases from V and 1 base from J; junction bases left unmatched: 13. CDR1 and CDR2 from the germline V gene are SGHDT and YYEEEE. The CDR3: CASSLKREVLVGTDTQYF. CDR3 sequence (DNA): TGTGCCAGCAGCCTCAAGCGGGAGGTGCTCGTGGGCACAGATACGCAGTATTTT.

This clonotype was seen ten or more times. The CDR3 DNA follows: TGTGCCAGCAGTTATGGTTCGACAGACCAAGAGACCCAGTACTTC. It translates to CASSYGSTDQETQYF. V and J are TRBV6-2 or TRBV6-3 and TRBJ2-5; TRBD1 might be the D (5 bases). Germline-derived CDR1 and CDR2 are MNHEY and SVGEGT. The CDR3 is 15 residues long. V was pared by 3 bases and J by 0 bases, with 11 bases between.

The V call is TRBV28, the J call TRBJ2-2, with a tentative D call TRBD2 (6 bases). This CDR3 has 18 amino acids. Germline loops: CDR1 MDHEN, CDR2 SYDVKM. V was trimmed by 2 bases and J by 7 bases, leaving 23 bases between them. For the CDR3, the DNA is TGTGCCAGCAGTTTAGCCCTCGTGGGCGGGGACGAGCTCGGGGAGCTGTTTTTT. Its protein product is CASSLALVGGDELGELFF.

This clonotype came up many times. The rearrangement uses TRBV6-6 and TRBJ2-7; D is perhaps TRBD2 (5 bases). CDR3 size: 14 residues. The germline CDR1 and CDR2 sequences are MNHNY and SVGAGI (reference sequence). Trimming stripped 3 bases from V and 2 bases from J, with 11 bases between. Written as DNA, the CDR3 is TGTGCCAGCAGTTATTCCGGGGAAACCTACGAGCAGTACTTC. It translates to CASSYSGETYEQYF.

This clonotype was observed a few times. The CDR3: CASSYFGQGASGNTIYF. CDR3 coding DNA: TGTGCCAGCAGCTATTTCGGACAGGGGGCGAGTGGAAACACCATATATTTT. The rearrangement uses TRBV7-9 and TRBJ1-3, with TRBD1 identical over 11 bases. Germline V gives CDR1 SEHNR, CDR2 FQNEAQ (reference sequence). The length of the CDR3 is 17 residues. V was pared by 4 bases and J by 3 bases, with 8 bases of the junction left unmatched.

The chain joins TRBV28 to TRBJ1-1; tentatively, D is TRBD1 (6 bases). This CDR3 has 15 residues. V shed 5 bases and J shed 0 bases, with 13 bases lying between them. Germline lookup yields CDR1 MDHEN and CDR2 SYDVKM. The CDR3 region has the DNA TGTGCCAGCAGTCCTCCGGGACACCTGAACACTGAAGCTTTCTTT. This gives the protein CASSPPGHLNTEAFF.

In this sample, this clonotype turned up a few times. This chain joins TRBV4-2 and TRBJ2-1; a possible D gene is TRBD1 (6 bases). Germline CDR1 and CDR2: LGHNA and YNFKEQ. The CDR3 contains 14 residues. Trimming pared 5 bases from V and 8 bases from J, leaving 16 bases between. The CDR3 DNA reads TGTGCCAGCAGCTTAGGTCTTAAGGGGGATGAGCAGTTCTTC. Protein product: CASSLGLKGDEQFF.

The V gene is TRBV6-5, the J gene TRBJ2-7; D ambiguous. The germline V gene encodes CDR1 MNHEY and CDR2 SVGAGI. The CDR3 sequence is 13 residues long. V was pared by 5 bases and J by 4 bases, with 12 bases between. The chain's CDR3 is CASSGITDYEQYF. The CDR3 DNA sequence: TGTGCCAGCAGTGGGATCACAGATTACGAGCAGTACTTC.

CDR3 sequence: CASSSQARTGANVLTF. Here the CDR3 DNA reads TGTGCCAGCAGTTCCCAAGCCCGCACTGGGGCCAACGTCCTGACTTTC. V is TRBV27 and J is TRBJ2-6, with unresolved D. CDR1 and CDR2 (germline): MNHEY, SMNVEV (reference sequence). Trimming took 4 bases from V and 2 from J, leaving 12 bases between them. The CDR3 covers 16 residues.

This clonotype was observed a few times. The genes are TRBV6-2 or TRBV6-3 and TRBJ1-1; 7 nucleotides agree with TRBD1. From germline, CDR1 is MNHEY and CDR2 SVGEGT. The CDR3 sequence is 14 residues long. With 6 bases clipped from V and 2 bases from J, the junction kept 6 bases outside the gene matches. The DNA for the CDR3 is TGTGCCAGCAGCACCGGGACAGCAAACACTGAAGCTTTCTTT. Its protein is CASSTGTANTEAFF.

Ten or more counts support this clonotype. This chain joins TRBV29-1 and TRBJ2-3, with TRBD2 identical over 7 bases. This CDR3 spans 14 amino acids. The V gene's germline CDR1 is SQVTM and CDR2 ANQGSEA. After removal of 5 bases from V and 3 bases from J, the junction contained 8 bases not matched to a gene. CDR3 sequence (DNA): TGCAGCGTTTCCCGGGGGGAGGTGACAGATACGCAGTATTTT. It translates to CSVSRGEVTDTQYF.

The CDR3 DNA sequence: TGTGCCAGCAGCTTTGGGACGAATCAGCCCCAGCATTTT. This translates into CASSFGTNQPQHF. The gene calls are TRBV11-2 and TRBJ1-5, with D possibly TRBD1 on 5 matching bases. CDR1 and CDR2 from the germline V gene are SGHAT and FQNNGV. The CDR3 covers 13 residues. V was pared by 3 bases and J by 4 bases, with 7 bases between.

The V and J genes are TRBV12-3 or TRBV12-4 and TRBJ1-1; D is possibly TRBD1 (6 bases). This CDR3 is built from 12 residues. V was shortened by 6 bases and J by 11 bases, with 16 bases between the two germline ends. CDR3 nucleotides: TGTGCCAGCAGCCAACAGGGATCGGAGGCTTTCTTT. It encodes CASSQQGSEAFF.

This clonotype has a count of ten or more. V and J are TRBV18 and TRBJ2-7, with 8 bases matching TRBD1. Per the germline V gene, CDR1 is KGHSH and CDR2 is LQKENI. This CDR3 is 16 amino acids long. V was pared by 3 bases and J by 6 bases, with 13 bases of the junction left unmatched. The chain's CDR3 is CASSPLHLTGVSEQYF. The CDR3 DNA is TGTGCCAGCTCACCCCTTCACCTGACAGGGGTGAGCGAGCAGTACTTC.

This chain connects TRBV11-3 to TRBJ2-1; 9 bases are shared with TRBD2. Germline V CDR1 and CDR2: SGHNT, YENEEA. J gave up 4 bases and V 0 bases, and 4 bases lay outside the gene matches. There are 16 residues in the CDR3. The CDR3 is CASSLDPAGGYNEQFF. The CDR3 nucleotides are TGTGCCAGCAGCTTAGATCCTGCGGGAGGGTACAATGAGCAGTTCTTC.

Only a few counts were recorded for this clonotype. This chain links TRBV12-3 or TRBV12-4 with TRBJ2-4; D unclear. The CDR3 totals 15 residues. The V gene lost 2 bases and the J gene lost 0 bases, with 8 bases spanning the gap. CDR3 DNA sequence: TGTGCCAGCAGTTTAAACGGCGTAGCCAAAAACATTCAGTACTTC. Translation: CASSLNGVAKNIQYF.

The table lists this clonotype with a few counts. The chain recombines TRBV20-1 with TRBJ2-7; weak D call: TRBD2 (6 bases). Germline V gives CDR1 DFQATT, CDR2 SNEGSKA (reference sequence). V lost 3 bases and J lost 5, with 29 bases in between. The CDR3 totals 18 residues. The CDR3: CSARAIGEPGDSLDEQYF. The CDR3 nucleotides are TGCAGTGCTAGGGCAATAGGGGAGCCGGGAGATAGTTTAGACGAGCAGTACTTC.

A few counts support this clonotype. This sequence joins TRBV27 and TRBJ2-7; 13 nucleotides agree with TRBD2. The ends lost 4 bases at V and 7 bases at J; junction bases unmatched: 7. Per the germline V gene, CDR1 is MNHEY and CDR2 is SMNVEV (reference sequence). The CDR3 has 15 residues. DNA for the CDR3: TGTGCCAGCAGTTCACTAGCGGGAGGGCCGGGGGAGCAGTACTTC. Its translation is CASSSLAGGPGEQYF.

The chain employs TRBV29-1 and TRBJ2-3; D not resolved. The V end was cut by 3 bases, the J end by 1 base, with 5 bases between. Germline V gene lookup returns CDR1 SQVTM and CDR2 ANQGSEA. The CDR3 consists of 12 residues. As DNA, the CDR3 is TGCAGCGTTGATCCCGGCACAGATACGCAGTATTTT. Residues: CSVDPGTDTQYF.